Listed below are T cell receptor beta chains from one sample, sequenced in a study of blood T cells in healthy people across ages. TCRdb reanalysed the 5' RACE reads using MiXCR and keeps one entry per CDR3 protein. This table has about 640,000 distinct CDR3 sequences, approximately 50% appearing once. Sequenced sample: blood. Receptors originate from a man in his 60s in good health. Each CDR3 is given with its conserved first and last residue. The order of the fields is V gene, J gene, clone size, D gene, CDR3 protein, CDR3 DNA. The D gene is left open where the match is weak. Not all rows give a size; the values are once, few, many and, for expanded clones, a class.

>TRBV10-3|TRBJ1-2|-|TRBD1
CAIQGEGYGYTF
TGTGCCATACAGGGGGAAGGGTATGGCTACACCTTC
>TRBV6-6|TRBJ2-1|-|-
CASSYSIGEVYNEQFF
TGTGCCAGCAGTTACTCGATTGGAGAGGTTTACAATGAGCAGTTCTTC
>TRBV5-1|TRBJ1-2|once|TRBD1
CASSLGLLGARDSPGVNYGYTF
TGCGCCAGCAGCTTGGGACTACTTGGGGCCCGGGACAGCCCGGGAGTGAACTATGGCTACACCTTC
>TRBV25-1|TRBJ1-1|-|-
CASSESIEAFF
TGTGCCAGCAGTGAATCCATTGAAGCTTTCTTT
>TRBV29-1|TRBJ2-1|few|-
CSVEGTSSYNEQFF
TGCAGCGTTGAGGGCACCAGCTCCTACAATGAGCAGTTCTTC
>TRBV12-3/TRBV12-4|TRBJ2-1|-|-
CASSLQRLYEQFF
TGTGCCAGCAGTTTACAACGGCTATATGAGCAGTTCTTC
>TRBV20-1|TRBJ2-1|-|-
CSAREHGSTYNEQFF
TGCAGTGCTAGAGAGCACGGATCTACCTACAATGAGCAGTTCTTC
>TRBV4-2|TRBJ1-5|once|-
CASSQDRGRVDQPQHF
TGTGCCAGCAGCCAAGATCGAGGCAGGGTGGATCAGCCCCAGCATTTT
>TRBV28|TRBJ2-3|-|TRBD2
CASSLASGGALNTQYF
TGTGCCAGCAGCCTCGCTAGCGGGGGGGCGCTTAATACGCAGTATTTT
>TRBV2|TRBJ2-3|-|-
CASRRAFWGGYTDTQYF
TGTGCCAGCAGGAGGGCTTTTTGGGGGGGCTACACAGATACGCAGTATTTT
>TRBV13|TRBJ2-5|-|-
CASSLNRGGETETQYF
TGTGCCAGCAGCCTTAACAGGGGGGGCGAAACCGAGACCCAGTACTTC
>TRBV18|TRBJ2-1|few|-
CASSRRGGEQFF
TGTGCCAGCTCACGCAGGGGGGGTGAGCAGTTCTTC
>TRBV4-1|TRBJ1-2|-|-
CASSLDWGGGYTF
TGCGCCAGCAGCCTGGACTGGGGTGGAGGCTACACCTTC
>TRBV29-1|TRBJ2-3|-|-
CSVGRDTQYF
TGCAGCGTTGGGAGGGATACGCAGTATTTT
>TRBV15|TRBJ2-7|-|TRBD2
CATSRDRGDSTQYF
TGTGCCACCAGCAGAGACCGGGGGGACTCTACCCAGTACTTC
>TRBV19|TRBJ2-7|once|TRBD1
CASSPNPGQTYEQYF
TGTGCCAGTAGTCCTAACCCGGGACAGACCTACGAGCAGTACTTC
>TRBV14|TRBJ2-3|-|TRBD2
CASAGLAGGTDTQYF
TGTGCCAGCGCGGGACTAGCGGGAGGCACAGATACGCAGTATTTT
>TRBV20-1|TRBJ2-5|few|TRBD2
CSGSGGQETQYF
TGCAGTGGGTCGGGGGGCCAAGAGACCCAGTACTTC
>TRBV5-4|TRBJ2-2|-|TRBD1
CASSSGQGYTGELFF
TGTGCCAGCAGCTCCGGACAGGGCTACACCGGGGAGCTGTTTTTT
>TRBV20-1|TRBJ2-3|-|-
CSLAGPRARTDTQYF
TGCAGCCTCGCGGGCCCAAGGGCCCGCACAGATACGCAGTATTTT
>TRBV7-9|TRBJ2-6|-|-
CASTTGGSGANVLTF
TGTGCCAGCACCACTGGGGGCTCCGGGGCCAACGTCCTGACTTTC
>TRBV12-3/TRBV12-4|TRBJ2-7|many|-
CASTTSDNYGEQYF
TGTGCCAGCACCACCAGTGACAATTACGGGGAGCAGTACTTC
>TRBV27|TRBJ2-5|-|-
CASSPLGVVETQYF
TGTGCCAGCAGCCCCTTGGGCGTTGTGGAGACCCAGTACTTC
>TRBV3-1|TRBJ1-1|few|-
CASSPRALRAEAFF
TGTGCCAGCAGCCCCAGGGCCCTTCGGGCTGAAGCTTTCTTT
>TRBV7-8|TRBJ2-7|few|-
CASSALGYEQYF
TGTGCCAGCAGCGCGCTAGGATACGAGCAGTACTTC
>TRBV7-9|TRBJ1-2|-|TRBD1
CASSPRTGVYGYTF
TGTGCCAGCAGCCCGCGGACAGGGGTCTATGGCTACACCTTC
>TRBV27|TRBJ1-6|-|-
CASSLNRAGSPLHF
TGTGCCAGCAGTTTAAACAGGGCAGGATCACCCCTCCACTTT
>TRBV27|TRBJ1-4|-|TRBD1
CASSLRDRTNEKLFF
TGTGCCAGCAGTTTACGGGACAGAACTAATGAAAAACTGTTTTTT
>TRBV12-3/TRBV12-4|TRBJ1-4|-|-
CASTLAGANEKLFF
TGTGCCAGCACCCTAGCCGGGGCTAATGAAAAACTGTTTTTT
>TRBV6-6|TRBJ2-7|-|-
CASTDWGYEQYF
TGTGCCAGCACCGATTGGGGTTACGAGCAGTACTTC
>TRBV10-3|TRBJ1-1|-|-
CAISESFAGVNTEAFF
TGTGCCATCAGTGAGTCGTTTGCTGGGGTCAACACTGAAGCTTTCTTT